Reported below is one T cell receptor beta chain. Its cognate antigen has yet to be identified. Base-call qualities are not available, and no considerably larger clone is one nucleotide away. The donors were healthy, HIV-negative adults with no recently reported acute infections or vaccinations. All donors were Caucasian adults living in Nashville, Tennessee, USA. Magnetic negative selection was used to enrich CD4+ T cells, after which naive cells were positively selected on CD45RA and the negative fraction became the memory subset. Blood was collected by leukapheresis, and PBMCs were isolated by Ficoll-Histopaque density gradient centrifugation and then cryopreserved in liquid nitrogen vapor phase. Analytical flow cytometry was used to check the purity and quantity of each magnetically sorted T cell population. Genomic DNA was isolated from each sorted fraction and quantified by UV absorbance on a Nanodrop 2000c.

Using the deep immunoSEQ assay, multiplex PCR amplified TCR CDR3 regions from genomic DNA. Extracted genomic DNA from each cell subset was distributed evenly across all wells of several immunoSEQ 96-well plates, and each plate was treated as a replicate. For sorted subsets, roughly 0.2 ug genomic DNA, equal to some 30,000 T cell genomes, was loaded into each replicate PCR. The purified libraries were quantified using a Qubit 3.0 fluorometer, sized with a Bioanalyzer 2100, and then quantified again using the KAPA Library Quantification kit. Each immunoSEQ 96-well plate was sequenced on its own single-read 150-cycle Illumina NextSeq 550 flow cell. The source study handled its data this way. Because the immunoSEQ output held only junctional sequences and lacked quality scores, the filtering could not match the filtering applied to full-length reads. To assign V/J genes and CDR3, sequences were annotated using PyIR, a Python wrapper for IgBLAST v1.9, with IMGT germline references. Any read was removed if the V/J assignment was weak (E-value above 1e-6), the CDR3 was missing, or the read contained stop codons, out-of-frame junctions, or ambiguous translated residues. V3J clonotypes were defined by identical inferred V gene, J gene, and CDR3 amino acid sequence. To compute the percentage overlap between repertoires, the number of shared unique clonotypes was divided by the size of the smaller repertoire. RTK rarefaction, the Chao1 estimator, and Recon v2.1 estimates of unobserved clonotypes were used to assess repertoire richness. OLGA was used to compute generation probabilities for all TCRbeta clonotypes that the gDNA method yielded from a few donors. TCRdb holds this immuneACCESS table with in-frame rearrangements only. Some clones are missing; in checked studies, unresolved V genes explain under half, and the rest has no known cause. That table furnishes V, J and clone size, whereas the DNA furnished D and trimming. Here the sample has under 600,000 clones; around 96% occur a single time. Clones ranked in the top ten supply 0.05% to 0.07% of the sample.

These data are taken from a study of shared clonotypes between healthy human individuals (dated by TCRdb to about 2020). For the wider study: Two women and a few men aged 18 to 49 years were included in the cohort. For each donor, CD4 naive and CD4 memory were each given three plates, CD8 naive was given two plates, and CD8 memory was given one plate. To estimate repertoire size and how much clonotype sharing occurs between individuals, the study deeply sequenced the blood TCR repertoires of five healthy adults. Libraries were prepared and TCR repertoires were sequenced by different laboratories using diverse techniques, in order to increase sequencing depth and limit assay-specific biases. Per donor, leukapheresis produced somewhere between about 0.94 and 9.5 billion PBMCs. Overall results and qualifications from the work: Even with the large sequencing depth, rarefaction of the sorted-subset datasets indicated that sequencing was incomplete. Because the study included only a small number of donors, the genetic and exposure-history diversity represented was limited. Pairwise subsampling led to the expectation that sequencing depth would affect the degree of clonotype sharing among donors. Sharing across a few donors was observed for approximately 4.6% of naive CD4, 3% to 3.5% of naive CD8, roughly 2.4% of memory CD4, and about 0.38% of memory CD8 clonotypes. Compared with non-shared clonotypes, the clonotypes found in all four sorted-subset donors had higher generation probabilities. Estimated clonotype richness was generally larger for naive than for memory subsets. Sampling was restricted to blood, and TCR repertoires in tissue are likely to differ from TCR repertoires in blood.

V is reduced by 5 bases and J by 2 bases, leaving a spacing of 16 bases between them. As encoded in the germline V gene, CDR1 is MNHEY while CDR2 is SVGAGI. The CDR3, from cysteine to phenylalanine, totals 15 residues. The only DNA kept is the CDR3, 45 bases in frame from the first base. The sequencing input was naive CD4+ T cells sorted from blood. The cell subset or site label here, explained by the study, means: CD45RA+ positively selected. This chain joins TRBV6-5 to TRBJ2-7; the D gene identity is not certain. The sequence came from a woman aged 25 to 45 in good health. The DNA reads as follows: TGTGCCAGCAGTACATCAAGCGTTACGACCTACGAGCAGTACTTC. It translates as CASSTSSVTTYEQYF.